What follows are 25 T cell receptor beta chains derived from one specimen sequenced in a study of regulatory T cells in long-lasting Graves disease. To make TCR beta libraries, researchers used iRepertoire HTBI primers and Arm-PCR of CDR3 regions. TCRdb re-called the multiplex PCR reads with MiXCR, one entry per CDR3 protein. The sample comprises approximately 400,000 distinct CDR3 sequences, 20% to 30% of which are singletons, and approximately 28% rests with the top ten. As to time point: persistent/refractory GD, antithyroid drugs over 5 years with positive TRAb. Extracted PBMC RNA gave rise to the TCR library. This sample comprised peripheral blood mononuclear cells (PBMCs), obtained when the disease was refractory, from a patient treated with antithyroid drugs. Source of these receptors: a female donor with Graves disease.

This clonotype was detected ten times or more. The chain recombines TRBV28 with TRBJ2-4; possibly TRBD1 or TRBD2 for D (6 bases each). In germline, CDR1 is MDHEN, CDR2 SYDVKM. The CDR3 has 18 amino acids. V lost 8 bases and J lost 6, with 29 bases in between. CDR3 residues: CASSRAHRDSIGGNIQYF. CDR3 nucleotide sequence: TGTGCCAGCTCTCGAGCGCACCGGGACTCCATAGGGGGAAACATTCAGTACTTC. The entire variable domain, with the rest obtained from reference TRBV28 and TRBJ2-4, is as follows: DVKVTQSSRYLVKRTGEKVFLECVQDMDHENMFWYRQDPGLGLRLIYFSYDVKMKEKGDIPEGYSVSREKKERFSLILESASTNQTSMYLCASSRAHRDSIGGNIQYFGAGTRLSVL.

This clonotype was seen repeatedly, ten times or more. The chain carries TRBV2 and TRBJ2-5; 9 bases are shared with TRBD2. The CDR3 is made up of 16 amino acids. Per the germline V gene, CDR1 is SNHLY and CDR2 is FYNNEI. V shed 6 bases and J 3 bases; nucleotides not matched to a gene: 11. CDR3 sequence reads: CASSAQAASGEETQYF. The CDR3 DNA sequence: TGTGCCAGCAGCGCTCAGGCGGCTAGCGGGGAAGAGACCCAGTACTTC.

This clonotype was counted a few times. The rearrangement joins TRBV30 to TRBJ2-5; TRBD2 agrees at 13 bases. CDR1 and CDR2 from the germline V gene are GTSNPN and SVGIG (reference sequence). This CDR3 is built from 15 residues. J gave up 5 bases and V 2 bases, and 5 bases lay outside the gene matches. The CDR3 loop reads CAWSTGLAGVETQYF. The CDR3 nucleotides read TGTGCCTGGAGTACAGGACTAGCGGGAGTGGAGACCCAGTACTTC.

This clonotype appeared many times. The gene calls are TRBV20-1 and TRBJ2-7, with D uncertain. Germline V gene sequence: CDR1 DFQATT, CDR2 SNEGSKA (reference sequence). The V end lost 1 base, the J end lost 2 bases, and 9 bases lay between the germline ends. The CDR3 consists of 13 residues. The DNA of the CDR3 is TGCAGTGCTAGAGCCAGGAGAACCTACGAGCAGTACTTC. This translates into CSARARRTYEQYF.

A word on this clonotype: A much larger clone differs by one base, so this may be a read error. The chain combines TRBV6-2 or TRBV6-3 with TRBJ1-1; D is uncertain. The CDR3 sequence is 15 residues long. V dropped 5 bases and J dropped 5 bases, with 18 bases sitting between them. Germline CDR1 is MNHEY and CDR2 is SVGEGT. As DNA, the CDR3 is TGTGCCAGCAGTGAAAGGACTTGGCCCGGGACTGAAGCTTTCTTT. It translates to CASSERTWPGTEAFF.

In this sample, this clonotype turned up many times. The J gene is TRBJ1-1, the V gene TRBV28; the D is unclear. The CDR3 is 14 amino acids. CDR1 is MDHEN, CDR2 SYDVKM, per germline. V lost 2 bases and J 4 bases, leaving 11 bases between the germline ends. CDR3 DNA sequence: TGTGCCAGCAGTTTAATGGGCGGTGGCACTGAAGCTTTCTTT. Translating gives CASSLMGGGTEAFF.

This clonotype was counted only a few times. This chain links TRBV19 with TRBJ2-5; no definite D call. V lost 1 base to trimming and J lost 2 bases, with 8 bases between them. CDR3 length: 14 residues. Germline CDR1 and CDR2: LNHDA and SQIVND (reference sequence). The CDR3 nucleotides read TGTGCCAGTAGTATAGCTCGATTTCAAGAGACCCAGTACTTC. Its translation is CASSIARFQETQYF.

This clonotype has ten or more counts. CDR3 sequence reads: CASRGFGTASNQPQHF. For the CDR3, the DNA is TGTGCCAGCAGAGGATTTGGGACAGCAAGCAATCAGCCCCAGCATTTT. V and J are TRBV2 and TRBJ1-5; 7 nucleotides match TRBD1. The CDR3 has 16 residues. J gave up 1 base and V 6 bases, and 9 bases lay outside the gene matches. The germline CDR1 and CDR2 sequences are SNHLY and FYNNEI.

In its sample, this clonotype was seen many times. The CDR3 reads CSSTSGNYNEQFF. CDR3 in DNA: TGCAGTAGTACTAGCGGGAACTACAATGAGCAGTTCTTC. J is TRBJ2-1 and V is TRBV20-1, with 10 bases fitting TRBD2. Germline V gene data show CDR1 as DFQATT and CDR2 as SNEGSKA (reference sequence). The CDR3 has 13 amino acids. J lost 3 bases, V lost 8 bases, and 4 bases had no gene match.

In its sample, this clonotype was seen many times. The chain employs TRBV27 and TRBJ2-2, with 10 nucleotides matching TRBD2. The length of the CDR3 is 15 residues. The germline V gene encodes CDR1 MNHEY and CDR2 SMNVEV (reference sequence). After removal of 5 bases from V and 1 base from J, the junction contained 1 base not matched to a gene. The DNA for the CDR3 is TGTGCCAGCAGTAGGACTAGCGGGAACACCGGGGAGCTGTTTTTT. This translates into CASSRTSGNTGELFF.

This clonotype was counted between two and nine times. The chain joins TRBV4-1 to TRBJ1-2; the match to TRBD1 covers 7 bases. The CDR3 runs to 14 residues. The trim removed 4 bases at V and 8 bases at J, leaving 10 bases unmatched. Germline V lookup: CDR1 MGHRA, CDR2 YSYEKL. CDR3 nucleotide sequence: TGCGCCAGCAGCCGATTACAGGGGAGTGAGGGCTACACCTTC. Translated, it gives CASSRLQGSEGYTF.

The chain is built from TRBV7-2 and TRBJ2-7, with D perhaps TRBD2 (5 bases). CDR1 is SGHTA, CDR2 FQGNSA, per germline. Trimming left V 2 bases short and J 0 bases short, with 11 bases between. CDR3 length: 15 residues. The CDR3 spells CASSLTPGSSYEQYF. Here the CDR3 DNA reads TGTGCCAGCAGCTTAACCCCGGGAAGCTCCTACGAGCAGTACTTC.

In its sample, this clonotype was seen a few times. The chain carries TRBV5-6 and TRBJ1-2, with D unclear. Germline-derived CDR1 and CDR2 are SGHDT and YYEEEE. The length of the CDR3 is 13 residues. V was trimmed by 1 base and J by 4 bases, leaving 8 bases between them. The CDR3 region is CASSLNPFYGYTF. CDR3 coding DNA: TGTGCCAGCAGCTTGAATCCTTTCTATGGCTACACCTTC. The full variable domain, rest sourced from reference TRBV5-6 and TRBJ1-2, is DAGVTQSPTHLIKTRGQQVTLRCSPKSGHDTVSWYQQALGQGPQFIFQYYEEEERQRGNFPDRFSGHQFPNYSSELNVNALLLGDSALYLCASSLNPFYGYTFGSGTRLTVV.

At least ten counts were recorded for this clonotype. CDR3 protein: CASSDYTGLPPLHF. Here the CDR3 DNA reads TGTGCCAGCAGTGACTACACAGGGCTTCCACCCCTCCACTTT. J is TRBJ1-6 and V is TRBV2; D perhaps matches TRBD1 (6 bases). Germline V gives CDR1 SNHLY, CDR2 FYNNEI. The V gene lost 3 bases and the J gene lost 11 bases, with 14 bases spanning the gap. This CDR3 is built from 14 residues. The full variable domain, with the rest looked up from reference TRBV2 and TRBJ1-6, is EPEVTQTPSHQVTQMGQEVILRCVPISNHLYFYWYRQILGQKVEFLVSFYNNEISEKSEIFDDQFSVERPDGSNFTLKIRSTKLEDSAMYFCASSDYTGLPPLHFGNGTRLTVT.

In this sample, this clonotype turned up many times. The chain recombines TRBV15 with TRBJ1-1; no firm D call. Germline CDR1 is LNHNV and CDR2 is YYDKDF (reference sequence). This CDR3 comprises 13 residues. V was pared by 4 bases and J by 9 bases, with 15 bases between. CDR3 residues: CATSMEIGEQAFF. The CDR3 DNA is TGTGCCACCAGCATGGAAATTGGGGAACAAGCTTTCTTT.

This clonotype was counted ten times or more. This chain connects TRBV28 to TRBJ2-2, with D maybe TRBD1 (5 bases). This CDR3 comprises 15 residues. Trimming stripped 2 bases from V and 7 bases from J, with 14 bases between. Germline V gene sequence: CDR1 MDHEN, CDR2 SYDVKM. The CDR3 sequence: CASSLARVGDGELFF. The CDR3 DNA sequence: TGTGCCAGCAGTTTAGCCAGGGTAGGGGACGGGGAGCTGTTTTTT.

This clonotype was counted many times. The V call is TRBV28, the J call TRBJ2-7; D is unclear. CDR3 length: 13 residues. Germline CDR1 is MDHEN and CDR2 is SYDVKM. Trimming left V 6 bases short and J 6 bases short, with 15 bases between. The CDR3 DNA follows: TGTGCCAGCAGCCGATTAATCGACGGCGAGCAGTACTTC. It codes for CASSRLIDGEQYF. The entire variable domain, with the rest obtained from reference TRBV28 and TRBJ2-7, is as follows: DVKVTQSSRYLVKRTGEKVFLECVQDMDHENMFWYRQDPGLGLRLIYFSYDVKMKEKGDIPEGYSVSREKKERFSLILESASTNQTSMYLCASSRLIDGEQYFGPGTRLTVT.

This clonotype was counted only a few times. The genes are TRBV3-1 and TRBJ1-5, with D hard to call. CDR1 and CDR2 (germline): LGHDT, YNNKEL (reference sequence). Trimming took 2 bases from V and 4 from J, leaving 6 bases between them. CDR3 size: 13 residues. The DNA of the CDR3 is TGTGCCAGCAGCCAAATCAGAAATCAGCCCCAGCATTTT. Translation: CASSQIRNQPQHF.

This clonotype was counted between two and nine times. The chain has TRBV27 and TRBJ2-7, with D perhaps matching TRBD1 (6 bases). The CDR3 consists of 12 residues. V was shortened by 7 bases and J by 6 bases, with 13 bases between the two germline ends. CDR1 is MNHEY and CDR2 is SMNVEV in the germline V gene (reference sequence). Written as DNA, the CDR3 is TGTGCCAGCAATATTCCCAGGGGCGAGCAGTACTTC. Its translation is CASNIPRGEQYF.

This clonotype was picked up a small number of times. It is likely a read error, because the conserved phenylalanine at the end of the CDR3 is missing. This rearrangement joins TRBV12-3 or TRBV12-4 to TRBJ1-1, with a tentative D call TRBD1 (6 bases). The CDR3 has 13 residues. Trimming removed 11 bases from V and 4 bases from J, with 17 bases in between. This CDR3 reads CASRSDRSTEAFL. CDR3 nucleotide sequence: TGTGCCTCTCGGTCGGACAGATCCACTGAAGCTTTCCTT.

This clonotype was counted between two and nine times. This rearrangement joins TRBV12-3 or TRBV12-4 to TRBJ1-2; D unresolved. There are 16 residues in the CDR3. The V and J ends lost 6 bases and 2 bases respectively, with 19 bases between them. Here the CDR3 reads CASSPRAKGGNYGYTF. CDR3 nucleotides: TGTGCCAGCAGCCCCCGGGCTAAGGGAGGAAACTATGGCTACACCTTC.

In this sample, this clonotype turned up a few times. This chain uses TRBV29-1 with TRBJ2-3, with 10 nucleotides matching TRBD1. Looked up from germline, CDR1 is SQVTM and CDR2 is ANQGSEA. The length of the CDR3 is 15 residues. The trim removed 6 bases at V and 6 bases at J, leaving 12 bases unmatched. The CDR3 protein is CSVVNRDRGSDTQYF. DNA for the CDR3: TGCAGCGTCGTCAATCGGGACAGGGGTTCGGATACGCAGTATTTT.

This clonotype was seen repeatedly, ten times or more. The chain employs TRBV2 and TRBJ1-1; maybe TRBD1 (6 bases). CDR1 is SNHLY, CDR2 FYNNEI, per germline. The CDR3 has 14 amino acids. Deletions cut 6 bases from V and 5 bases from J, with 16 bases between. The CDR3 bases are TGTGCCAGCAGCGGCGTTAGGACAGAAACTGAAGCTTTCTTT. Encoded protein: CASSGVRTETEAFF.

Comment on this clonotype: The junction departs from germline at one end; a sequencing error may be responsible. V usage is TRBV6-2 or TRBV6-3 and J usage is TRBJ2-6; possible D gene TRBD1, 7 bases. Germline V gene data show CDR1 as MNHEY and CDR2 as SVGEGT. The CDR3 covers 17 residues. CDR3 region: CTSRGASVTAGASVLTF. In DNA, the CDR3 is TGTACCAGCAGGGGGGCTAGCGTCACCGCTGGGGCCAGCGTCCTGACTTTC.

This rearrangement joins TRBV18 to TRBJ2-5; D gene ambiguous. CDR3 length equals 12 residues. Germline V lookup: CDR1 KGHSH, CDR2 LQKENI. The V and J ends lost 6 bases and 6 bases respectively, with 11 bases between them. CDR3 loop: CASSQPQKTQYF. CDR3 nucleotide sequence: TGTGCCAGCTCGCAGCCTCAGAAGACCCAGTACTTC. Using reference TRBV18 and TRBJ2-5 for the parts outside the CDR3, the full variable domain is NAGVMQNPRHLVRRRGQEARLRCSPMKGHSHVYWYRQLPEEGLKFMVYLQKENIIDESGMPKERFSAEFPKEGPSILRIQQVVRGDSAAYFCASSQPQKTQYFGPGTRLLVL.